The T cell receptor beta chain under discussion was sequenced for a study of cytomegalovirus exposure and HLA in healthy donors. At the level of the study: In a later analysis, the roughly 120 validation repertoires were reported to have used the same platform as the 600 to 800 first-cohort repertoires. Whole-study results and caveats: The majority of TCR sequences were rare, yet some public TCRs appeared in many donors. The listing of about 150 TCR beta chains classed them as cytomegalovirus-associated.

Comment on this clone: What it binds is unknown.

Method: immunoSEQ multiplex PCR; TCRdb's copy keeps in-frame clones and lacks some. The data show some 200,000 clones, around 81% seen once. Germline assignment: CDR1 ENHRY and CDR2 SYGVKD. Trimming cost V 2 bases and J 6 bases, with 8 bases left between them. The CDR3 loop spans 12 amino acids. Specimen: PBMCs. This sequence joins TRBV10-3 and TRBJ2-7; D remains ambiguous. The clonotype was recovered from a woman aged 18-29 years in good health and CMV-seropositive. The CDR3 reads CAISEKDSEQYF. For the CDR3, the DNA is TGTGCCATCAGTGAGAAAGACTCCGAGCAGTACTTC.